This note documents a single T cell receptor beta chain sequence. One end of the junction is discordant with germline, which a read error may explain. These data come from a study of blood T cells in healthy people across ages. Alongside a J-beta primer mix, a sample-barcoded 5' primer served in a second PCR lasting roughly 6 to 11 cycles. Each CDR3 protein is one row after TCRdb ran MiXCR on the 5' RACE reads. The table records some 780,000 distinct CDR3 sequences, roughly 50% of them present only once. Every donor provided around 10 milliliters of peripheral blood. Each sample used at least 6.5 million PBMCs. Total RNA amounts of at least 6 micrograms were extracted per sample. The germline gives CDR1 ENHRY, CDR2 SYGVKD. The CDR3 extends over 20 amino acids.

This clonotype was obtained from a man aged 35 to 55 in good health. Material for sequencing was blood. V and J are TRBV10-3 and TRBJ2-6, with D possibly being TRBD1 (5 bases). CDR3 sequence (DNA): TGTGCAATCAGTGAACCTTGGGTAGGACAAACCTCCTCTGGGGCCAACGTCCTGACTTTC. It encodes CAISEPWVGQTSSGANVLTF.